This T cell receptor beta chain is from a study of blood T cell repertoires in COVID-19. Turning to the study itself: T cells, B-cell-depleted T cells, or PBMCs provided the cDNA or gDNA that served as material.

Original data processing: Amplification of reference gene primers was used by the study to estimate nucleated cell counts. Repertoires were generated with immunoSEQ multiplex PCR, while TCRdb's copy carries only in-frame clones and drops some. D and trimming come from the DNA, and the V and J calls and clone size come from that table. The table includes hundreds of thousands of clones, roughly 91% detected once. The sequenced sample consisted of peripheral blood. This clonotype was sampled from a woman aged 45-59 years with COVID-19, enrolled during active disease.

DNA for the CDR3: TGTGCCAGCAGCCGGGACTCCACGGCAGATACGCAGTATTTT. This gives the protein CASSRDSTADTQYF. This chain uses TRBV3-1 (or the pseudogene TRBV3-2) with TRBJ2-3, with TRBD2 as a possible D gene (6 bases). In germline, CDR1 is LGHDT, CDR2 YNNKEL (reference sequence). V lost 4 bases and J 4 bases, leaving 12 bases between the germline ends. The CDR3 is made up of 14 amino acids.